A selection of T cell receptor beta chains follows, all from one sample in a study of shared clonotypes between healthy human individuals. Clones were read by immunoSEQ multiplex PCR, and TCRdb kept only the in-frame ones, dropping some. Of 2 million to 2.5 million clones detected, roughly 90% appear once; the ten largest clones hold more than 0.35%. Sequencing was done on a sample of naive CD4+ T cells from PBMCs. These receptors came from a man aged 18 to 35 in good health. Some clones in this sample may be carry-over from other donors' samples. Each CDR3 is given with its conserved first and last residue. D genes are given only for firm matches. Size is stated for part of the rows, as once, few or many counts, or as a class when the clone is expanded.

V gene: TRBV6-5; clone size: -; D gene: TRBD1; J gene: TRBJ2-2; CDR3 protein: CASSFPTGGSIGELFF; CDR3 DNA: TGTGCCAGCAGTTTCCCGACAGGGGGCTCCATCGGGGAGCTGTTTTTT
V gene: TRBV19; clone size: -; D gene: TRBD1; J gene: TRBJ2-2; CDR3 protein: CASSRDRGTGELFF; CDR3 DNA: TGTGCCAGTAGTAGGGACAGGGGCACCGGGGAGCTGTTTTTT
V gene: TRBV5-6; clone size: -; D gene: -; J gene: TRBJ2-7; CDR3 protein: CASSLGPQEYEQYF; CDR3 DNA: TGTGCCAGCAGCTTGGGCCCCCAGGAATACGAGCAGTACTTC
V gene: TRBV6-1; clone size: -; D gene: -; J gene: TRBJ1-5; CDR3 protein: CASSVEAHQPQHF; CDR3 DNA: TGTGCCAGCAGTGTCGAGGCCCATCAGCCCCAGCATTTT
V gene: TRBV7-2; clone size: -; D gene: -; J gene: TRBJ1-4; CDR3 protein: CASSDRGANEKLFF; CDR3 DNA: TGTGCCAGCAGCGACCGGGGGGCTAATGAAAAACTGTTTTTT
V gene: TRBV18; clone size: -; D gene: -; J gene: TRBJ1-1; CDR3 protein: CASSQGGNTEAFF; CDR3 DNA: TGTGCCAGCTCACAAGGGGGGAACACTGAAGCTTTCTTT
V gene: TRBV11-2; clone size: once; D gene: -; J gene: TRBJ2-7; CDR3 protein: CASSLFPGFRGEQYF; CDR3 DNA: TGTGCCAGCAGCTTATTCCCTGGGTTCCGGGGGGAGCAGTACTTC
V gene: TRBV5-1; clone size: -; D gene: -; J gene: TRBJ2-2; CDR3 protein: CASSLASTRVAGELFF; CDR3 DNA: TGCGCCAGCAGCTTGGCATCTACCAGGGTGGCCGGGGAGCTGTTTTTT
V gene: TRBV19; clone size: -; D gene: -; J gene: TRBJ2-1; CDR3 protein: CASSHRRDMTYNEQFF; CDR3 DNA: TGTGCCAGTAGTCATAGACGGGATATGACCTACAATGAGCAGTTCTTC
V gene: TRBV28; clone size: -; D gene: -; J gene: TRBJ1-5; CDR3 protein: CASRRGSQPQHF; CDR3 DNA: TGTGCCAGCAGAAGGGGTTCCCAGCCCCAGCATTTT
V gene: TRBV6-1; clone size: once; D gene: -; J gene: TRBJ1-1; CDR3 protein: CASAVGEWGTEAFF; CDR3 DNA: TGTGCCAGCGCGGTGGGGGAGTGGGGCACTGAAGCTTTCTTT
V gene: TRBV25-1; clone size: few; D gene: -; J gene: TRBJ1-2; CDR3 protein: CASSDSGNYGYTF; CDR3 DNA: TGTGCCAGCAGTGACTCCGGGAACTATGGCTACACCTTC
V gene: TRBV7-9; clone size: -; D gene: -; J gene: TRBJ2-7; CDR3 protein: CASSFTPPPAYEQYF; CDR3 DNA: TGTGCCAGCAGCTTTACGCCCCCACCCGCCTACGAGCAGTACTTC
V gene: TRBV7-9; clone size: -; D gene: -; J gene: TRBJ1-3; CDR3 protein: CASSLSGNTIYF; CDR3 DNA: TGTGCCAGCAGCTTATCTGGAAACACCATATATTTT
V gene: TRBV4-1; clone size: -; D gene: -; J gene: TRBJ2-7; CDR3 protein: CASRTDMLEGAPYEQYF; CDR3 DNA: TGCGCCAGCCGTACCGATATGCTGGAGGGAGCTCCCTACGAGCAGTACTTC
V gene: TRBV21-1; clone size: once; D gene: -; J gene: TRBJ2-5; CDR3 protein: CASSPTAQGRETQYF; CDR3 DNA: TGTGCCAGCAGCCCTACTGCACAGGGCCGGGAGACCCAGTACTTC
V gene: TRBV2; clone size: -; D gene: TRBD1; J gene: TRBJ2-1; CDR3 protein: CASKKDRAMSSYNEQFF; CDR3 DNA: TGTGCCAGCAAAAAGGACAGGGCCATGAGCTCCTACAATGAGCAGTTCTTC
V gene: TRBV4-1; clone size: -; D gene: -; J gene: TRBJ2-3; CDR3 protein: CASSQVAEPVYTQYF; CDR3 DNA: TGCGCCAGCAGCCAAGTTGCAGAACCGGTGTATACGCAGTATTTT
V gene: TRBV5-5; clone size: once; D gene: TRBD1; J gene: TRBJ2-7; CDR3 protein: CASSPGTGAGQYF; CDR3 DNA: TGTGCCAGCAGCCCCGGGACAGGGGCTGGGCAGTACTTC
V gene: TRBV5-1; clone size: -; D gene: -; J gene: TRBJ1-1; CDR3 protein: CASSLGGGTEAFF; CDR3 DNA: TGCGCCAGCAGCTTGGGTGGGGGGACTGAAGCTTTCTTT
V gene: TRBV18; clone size: once; D gene: -; J gene: TRBJ1-2; CDR3 protein: CASSQNGLNSNYGYTF; CDR3 DNA: TGTGCCAGCTCACAAAACGGGCTCAATTCTAACTATGGCTACACCTTC
V gene: TRBV11-3; clone size: few; D gene: -; J gene: TRBJ1-1; CDR3 protein: CASSFWQLAFF; CDR3 DNA: TGTGCCAGCAGCTTCTGGCAATTAGCTTTCTTT
V gene: TRBV4-1; clone size: once; D gene: TRBD1; J gene: TRBJ1-6; CDR3 protein: CASSQENRGNSPLHF; CDR3 DNA: TGCGCCAGCAGCCAAGAAAACAGGGGGAATTCACCCCTCCACTTT
V gene: TRBV25-1; clone size: -; D gene: -; J gene: TRBJ2-7; CDR3 protein: CASSRAGLYEQYF; CDR3 DNA: TGTGCCAGCAGTCGGGCGGGGCTCTACGAGCAGTACTTC
V gene: TRBV19; clone size: -; D gene: TRBD1; J gene: TRBJ1-2; CDR3 protein: CASSTDRDTNYGYTF; CDR3 DNA: TGTGCCAGTAGTACCGACAGGGACACTAACTATGGCTACACCTTC
V gene: TRBV29-1; clone size: -; D gene: -; J gene: TRBJ2-1; CDR3 protein: CSVASGYNEQFF; CDR3 DNA: TGCAGCGTAGCCAGCGGGTACAATGAGCAGTTCTTC
V gene: TRBV2; clone size: -; D gene: TRBD1; J gene: TRBJ2-1; CDR3 protein: CASSEVWDSPYGEQFF; CDR3 DNA: TGTGCCAGCAGTGAAGTATGGGACAGCCCATACGGTGAGCAGTTCTTC
V gene: TRBV7-9; clone size: -; D gene: TRBD1; J gene: TRBJ1-5; CDR3 protein: CASSPYGGTGINQPQHF; CDR3 DNA: TGTGCCAGCAGTCCTTATGGGGGGACAGGGATCAATCAGCCCCAGCATTTT
V gene: TRBV10-2; clone size: -; D gene: TRBD2; J gene: TRBJ2-3; CDR3 protein: CASSESSGRLPDTQYF; CDR3 DNA: TGCGCCAGCAGTGAGAGTTCCGGGAGGTTACCAGATACGCAGTATTTT
V gene: TRBV5-1; clone size: -; D gene: TRBD2; J gene: TRBJ2-1; CDR3 protein: CASSLAGGLAGVEQFF; CDR3 DNA: TGCGCCAGCAGCTTGGCCGGGGGGCTAGCGGGAGTTGAGCAGTTCTTC
V gene: TRBV4-3; clone size: -; D gene: -; J gene: TRBJ2-5; CDR3 protein: CASSQGTLSVETQYF; CDR3 DNA: TGCGCCAGCAGCCAAGGTACTTTGTCGGTAGAGACCCAGTACTTC
V gene: TRBV6-5; clone size: -; D gene: TRBD2; J gene: TRBJ2-5; CDR3 protein: CASRSTSGGETQYF; CDR3 DNA: TGTGCCAGCAGATCAACTAGCGGAGGAGAGACCCAGTACTTC
V gene: TRBV29-1; clone size: -; D gene: TRBD2; J gene: TRBJ2-7; CDR3 protein: CSVQGTSGNYEQYF; CDR3 DNA: TGCAGCGTCCAGGGGACTAGCGGGAATTACGAGCAGTACTTC
V gene: TRBV5-1; clone size: -; D gene: -; J gene: TRBJ2-4; CDR3 protein: CASSSNAQGPLNIQYF; CDR3 DNA: TGCGCCAGCAGCTCAAACGCACAGGGCCCCTTAAACATTCAGTACTTC
V gene: TRBV2; clone size: -; D gene: -; J gene: TRBJ2-7; CDR3 protein: CASRRDSYEQYF; CDR3 DNA: TGTGCCAGCAGGAGGGACTCCTACGAGCAGTACTTC
V gene: TRBV5-1; clone size: once; D gene: TRBD1; J gene: TRBJ2-1; CDR3 protein: CASSLASGQVYNEQFF; CDR3 DNA: TGCGCCAGCAGCTTGGCATCGGGACAGGTCTACAATGAGCAGTTCTTC
V gene: TRBV4-2; clone size: -; D gene: -; J gene: TRBJ2-7; CDR3 protein: CASSSAGTPTLEQYF; CDR3 DNA: TGTGCCAGCAGCAGCGCCGGGACACCCACCCTCGAGCAGTACTTC
V gene: TRBV19; clone size: -; D gene: -; J gene: TRBJ2-7; CDR3 protein: CASSIRLDYEQYF; CDR3 DNA: TGTGCCAGTAGTATAAGGCTCGACTACGAGCAGTACTTC
V gene: TRBV30; clone size: -; D gene: TRBD1; J gene: TRBJ1-5; CDR3 protein: CAWRGQGGDNQPQHF; CDR3 DNA: TGTGCCTGGAGGGGACAGGGGGGTGACAATCAGCCCCAGCATTTT
V gene: TRBV6-5; clone size: -; D gene: -; J gene: TRBJ2-1; CDR3 protein: CASRNSYNEQFF; CDR3 DNA: TGTGCCAGCAGGAACTCCTACAATGAGCAGTTCTTC
V gene: TRBV4-2; clone size: -; D gene: TRBD2; J gene: TRBJ2-3; CDR3 protein: CASSQTLAGGLYF; CDR3 DNA: TGTGCCAGCAGCCAAACCCTAGCGGGAGGGTTGTATTTT
V gene: TRBV19; clone size: -; D gene: TRBD2; J gene: TRBJ2-7; CDR3 protein: CASSTPPGLAGGPYEQYF; CDR3 DNA: TGTGCCAGTAGTACTCCTCCGGGACTAGCGGGAGGGCCGTACGAGCAGTACTTC
V gene: TRBV5-1; clone size: -; D gene: -; J gene: TRBJ1-1; CDR3 protein: CASSLDTGNTEAFF; CDR3 DNA: TGCGCCAGCAGCTTGGACACGGGAAACACTGAAGCTTTCTTT
V gene: TRBV29-1; clone size: -; D gene: -; J gene: TRBJ2-3; CDR3 protein: CSSAPDTQYF; CDR3 DNA: TGCAGCTCGGCCCCAGATACGCAGTATTTT
V gene: TRBV2; clone size: -; D gene: TRBD2; J gene: TRBJ2-1; CDR3 protein: CASTVLGARGAYNEQFF; CDR3 DNA: TGTGCCAGCACTGTACTAGGGGCGCGGGGGGCTTACAATGAGCAGTTCTTC
V gene: TRBV7-9; clone size: -; D gene: TRBD1; J gene: TRBJ2-7; CDR3 protein: CASSLARTGDSYEQYF; CDR3 DNA: TGTGCCAGCAGCCTTGCACGGACAGGGGACTCCTACGAGCAGTACTTC
V gene: TRBV27; clone size: once; D gene: TRBD2; J gene: TRBJ2-7; CDR3 protein: CASSFLASGGTYEQYF; CDR3 DNA: TGTGCCAGCAGTTTCTTGGCTAGCGGGGGCACCTACGAGCAGTACTTC
V gene: TRBV18; clone size: -; D gene: -; J gene: TRBJ2-5; CDR3 protein: CASSPSQQETQYF; CDR3 DNA: TGTGCCAGCTCACCATCCCAGCAAGAGACCCAGTACTTC
V gene: TRBV18; clone size: once; D gene: TRBD1; J gene: TRBJ2-7; CDR3 protein: CASSPTGKRTYEQYF; CDR3 DNA: TGTGCCAGCTCACCGACAGGGAAAAGAACCTACGAGCAGTACTTC
V gene: TRBV12-5; clone size: -; D gene: TRBD1; J gene: TRBJ2-1; CDR3 protein: CASGLVSPGTGVWNEQFF; CDR3 DNA: TGTGCTAGTGGTTTGGTTTCTCCCGGGACAGGGGTTTGGAATGAGCAGTTCTTC
V gene: TRBV2; clone size: -; D gene: -; J gene: TRBJ1-4; CDR3 protein: CASSALPLSTLFF; CDR3 DNA: TGTGCCAGCAGTGCACTCCCCCTTTCGACTCTGTTTTTT
V gene: TRBV5-5; clone size: -; D gene: -; J gene: TRBJ2-1; CDR3 protein: CASSLDTSYEQFF; CDR3 DNA: TGTGCCAGCAGCTTGGATACTAGCTATGAGCAGTTCTTC
V gene: TRBV6-1; clone size: -; D gene: TRBD1; J gene: TRBJ2-5; CDR3 protein: CASSESGQEFQETQYF; CDR3 DNA: TGTGCCAGCAGTGAAAGCGGACAGGAGTTCCAAGAGACCCAGTACTTC
V gene: TRBV7-3; clone size: -; D gene: -; J gene: TRBJ2-2; CDR3 protein: CASSSGGRGGELFF; CDR3 DNA: TGTGCCAGCAGCTCCGGGGGCAGGGGCGGGGAGCTGTTTTTT
V gene: TRBV28; clone size: -; D gene: -; J gene: TRBJ2-5; CDR3 protein: CASSLYRDGGTQYF; CDR3 DNA: TGTGCCAGCAGTCTTTACAGGGACGGGGGGACCCAGTACTTC